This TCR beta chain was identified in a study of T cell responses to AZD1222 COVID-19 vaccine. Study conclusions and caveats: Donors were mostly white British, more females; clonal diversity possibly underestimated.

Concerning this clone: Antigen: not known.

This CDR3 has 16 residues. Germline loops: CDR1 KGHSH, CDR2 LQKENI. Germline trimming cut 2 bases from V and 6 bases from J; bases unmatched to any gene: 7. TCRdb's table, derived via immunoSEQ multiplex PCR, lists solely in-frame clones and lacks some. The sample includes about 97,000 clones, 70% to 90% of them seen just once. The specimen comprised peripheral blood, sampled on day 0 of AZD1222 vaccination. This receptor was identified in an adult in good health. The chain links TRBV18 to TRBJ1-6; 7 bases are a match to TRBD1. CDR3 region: CASSPTSGQVNSPLHF. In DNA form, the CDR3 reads TGTGCCAGCTCACCAACATCCGGACAGGTTAATTCACCCCTCCACTTT.